Listed here are 30 T cell receptor beta chains from one sample, sequenced in a study of blood T cell repertoires in COVID-19. TCRdb keeps only in-frame clones here, not all; method: immunoSEQ multiplex PCR. Counted here are about 160,000 clones, approximately 85% occurring once; the ten biggest clones make up 1.2%. Sequencing was carried out using peripheral blood. These receptors were collected from a man aged 60 to 75 who had recovered from COVID-19.

This clone was detected only a few times. Here the CDR3 reads CASSLTRDSSNQPQHF. For the CDR3, the DNA is TGTGCCAGCTCACTGACCAGGGACAGTAGCAATCAGCCCCAGCATTTT. V is TRBV18 and J is TRBJ1-5, with TRBD1 matching 7 bases. Germline V CDR1 and CDR2: KGHSH, LQKENI. After removal of 4 bases from V and 0 bases from J, the junction contained 6 bases not matched to a gene. The CDR3 sequence is 16 residues long.

V is TRBV9 and J is TRBJ2-7; tentatively, D is TRBD2 (7 bases). Germline-derived CDR1 and CDR2 are SGDLS and YYNGEE. V shed 4 bases and J shed 7 bases, with 21 bases lying between them. The length of the CDR3 is 15 residues. CDR3: CASSPLGGGSREQYF. Here the CDR3 DNA reads TGTGCCAGCAGCCCACTGGGGGGGGGCTCGAGGGAGCAGTACTTC. Full variable domain (missing parts from reference TRBV9 and TRBJ2-7): DSGVTQTPKHLITATGQRVTLRCSPRSGDLSVYWYQQSLDQGLQFLIQYYNGEERAKGNILERFSAQQFPDLHSELNLSSLELGDSALYFCASSPLGGGSREQYFGPGTRLTVT.

This CDR3 reads CASSLRGLQETQYF. The DNA for the CDR3 is TGTGCCAGCAGCCTCCGGGGTCTTCAAGAGACCCAGTACTTC. The chain has TRBV6-6 and TRBJ2-5, with D perhaps TRBD2 (5 bases). The V gene lost 6 bases and the J gene lost 2 bases, with 13 bases spanning the gap. This CDR3 region has 14 residues. CDR1 and CDR2 from the germline V gene are MNHNY and SVGAGI (reference sequence).

CDR3 residues: CASSLALSGPGTEAFF. In DNA, the CDR3 is TGCGCCAGCAGCTTGGCACTTTCAGGTCCAGGTACTGAAGCTTTCTTT. The J gene is TRBJ1-1, the V gene TRBV5-1, with D hard to call. V shed 0 bases and J shed 5 bases, with 17 bases lying between them. CDR1 SGHRS and CDR2 YFSETQ come from the germline V gene. The CDR3 contains 16 residues.

The chain couples TRBV6-5 to TRBJ2-3; D remains ambiguous. Trimming took off 2 bases at V and 3 bases at J, with 9 bases between the two ends. The CDR3 is 14 residues long. The germline gives CDR1 MNHEY, CDR2 SVGAGI. CDR3 residues: CASSYVRSTDTQYF. The DNA of the CDR3 is TGTGCCAGCAGTTACGTTCGTTCTACAGATACGCAGTATTTT.

V usage is TRBV7-9 and J usage is TRBJ2-3; D is undetermined. CDR1 and CDR2 from the germline V gene are SEHNR and FQNEAQ (reference sequence). Trimming cost V 5 bases and J 0 bases, with 21 bases left between them. The CDR3 extends over 18 amino acids. The CDR3 DNA is TGTGCCAGCAGCCCTAAGGCGGCGCTGGGTTCTAGCACAGATACGCAGTATTTT. As protein: CASSPKAALGSSTDTQYF.

The chain employs TRBV4-1 and TRBJ2-5; tentatively, D is TRBD2 (6 bases). The CDR3 totals 16 residues. Germline V gene sequence: CDR1 MGHRA, CDR2 YSYEKL. Trimming left V 4 bases short and J 3 bases short, with 18 bases between. As DNA, the CDR3 is TGCGCCAGCAGCCTGTCGTGGGGCGGGGTAGAAGAGACCCAGTACTTC. Protein: CASSLSWGGVEETQYF.

In nucleotides, the CDR3 is TGTGCCAGCAGTCCCGGGAGGCCGGGGGCCCTCCACTTT. This sequence encodes CASSPGRPGALHF. This chain joins TRBV5-6 and TRBJ1-6; possible D gene TRBD1, 5 bases. CDR1 is SGHDT, CDR2 YYEEEE, per germline. The CDR3 spans 13 residues. V gave up 5 bases and J gave up 14 bases, with 17 bases separating them.

The chain links TRBV5-1 to TRBJ2-5, with 11 bases that match TRBD2. Germline V gene lookup returns CDR1 SGHRS and CDR2 YFSETQ. There are 20 residues in the CDR3. The V gene end was trimmed by 0 bases and the J gene end by 1 base; junction bases not matched to a gene: 14. CDR3 coding DNA: TGCGCCAGCAGCTTGGTTCTAGCGGGGGGCTTCACCGCGCGCCAAGAGACCCAGTACTTC. Translated: CASSLVLAGGFTARQETQYF.

This sequence joins TRBV12-3 or TRBV12-4 and TRBJ1-1; D unresolved. Trimming shortened V by 5 bases and J by 5 bases, and 12 bases separated the two germline ends. The CDR3 is 13 amino acids. CDR3 in DNA: TGTGCCAGCAGTCTGTTCAGGAGGACTGAAGCTTTCTTT. Residues: CASSLFRRTEAFF.

The chain combines TRBV20-1 with TRBJ1-5; D possibly corresponds to TRBD1 (5 bases). V was cut by 3 bases and J by 6 bases, with 21 bases left in between. The CDR3 is 16 residues long. Germline assignment: CDR1 DFQATT and CDR2 SNEGSKA (reference sequence). CDR3 sequence (DNA): TGCAGTGCTAGTAATTCAGTGGGGCAGGGAAGTCAGCCCCAGCATTTT. This codes for CSASNSVGQGSQPQHF.

The V gene is TRBV5-1, the J gene TRBJ2-7, with 12 bases matching TRBD2. The CDR3 consists of 15 residues. With V trimmed by 4 bases and J by 3 bases, 5 bases remained unmatched. CDR1 is SGHRS, CDR2 YFSETQ, per germline. The CDR3 DNA sequence: TGCGCCAGCAGCGTACTAGCGGGGGGATTCTACGAGCAGTACTTC. Translated, it gives CASSVLAGGFYEQYF.

The chain links TRBV7-3 to TRBJ2-6; TRBD2 is a possible D gene (6 bases). From germline, CDR1 is SGHTA and CDR2 FQGTGA. V lost 5 bases, J lost 2 bases, and 13 bases lay in between. This CDR3 comprises 16 residues. The chain's CDR3 is CASSVGGGAGANVLTF. CDR3 bases: TGTGCCAGCAGCGTGGGTGGAGGGGCTGGGGCCAACGTCCTGACTTTC.

This rearrangement joins TRBV3-1 (or the pseudogene TRBV3-2) to TRBJ2-7; D gene uncertain. This CDR3 spans 15 amino acids. V was clipped by 4 bases and J by 0 bases, with 13 bases between them. Germline values: CDR1 LGHDT, CDR2 YNNKEL (reference sequence). CDR3 sequence (DNA): TGTGCCAGCAGCCCCATGGCGGTGAGCTCCTACGAGCAGTACTTC. Translated, it gives CASSPMAVSSYEQYF.

The J gene is TRBJ2-7, the V gene TRBV28; the D gene is possibly TRBD2 (5 bases). The CDR3 is made up of 16 amino acids. The ends were cut back, 5 bases at V and 1 base at J, with 18 bases in the middle. Germline V lookup: CDR1 MDHEN, CDR2 SYDVKM. The CDR3 DNA reads TGTGCCAGCAGTCCATCCTCGGGGTCCTCATCCTACGAGCAGTACTTC. Its protein product is CASSPSSGSSSYEQYF.

The gene calls are TRBV4-3 and TRBJ2-7; 9 nucleotides match TRBD1. Looked up from germline, CDR1 is LGHNA and CDR2 is YSLEER. The CDR3 contains 16 residues. V gave up 1 base and J gave up 0 bases; unmatched junction bases: 4. The CDR3 nucleotides are TGCGCCAGCAGCCAAGTCGACAGGGGGGCCTCCTACGAGCAGTACTTC. It encodes CASSQVDRGASYEQYF.

The chain recombines TRBV3-1 (or the pseudogene TRBV3-2) with TRBJ1-4, with D hard to call. The V gene's germline CDR1 is LGHDT and CDR2 YNNKEL (reference sequence). V lost 1 base, J lost 4 bases, and 19 bases lay in between. The length of the CDR3 is 18 residues. CDR3 bases: TGTGCCAGCAGCCAAGTCGCCCGGGCGGGGTCTGGTAATGAAAAACTGTTTTTT. Translating gives CASSQVARAGSGNEKLFF.

The V gene is TRBV20-1, the J gene TRBJ1-2, with 9 bases lining up with TRBD1. The CDR3 sequence is 14 residues long. Trimming at V came to 3 bases and at J to 5 bases, leaving 7 bases not matched to a gene. CDR1 DFQATT and CDR2 SNEGSKA come from the germline V gene (reference sequence). CDR3 in DNA: TGCAGTGCTAGTCCGACAGGGGGTTTTTATGGCTACACCTTC. It specifies CSASPTGGFYGYTF.

The J gene is TRBJ2-2, the V gene TRBV19, with TRBD1 matching 9 bases. The germline V gene has CDR1 LNHDA and CDR2 SQIVND (reference sequence). This CDR3 comprises 17 residues. After removal of 1 base from V and 2 bases from J, the junction contained 5 bases not matched to a gene. The CDR3 DNA reads as TGTGCCAGTAGTATAGCCCAGGGACAGGGAAACACCGGGGAGCTGTTTTTT. This gives the protein CASSIAQGQGNTGELFF.

V and J are TRBV15 and TRBJ2-7; 10 positions match TRBD2. The trim removed 5 bases at V and 7 bases at J, leaving 14 bases unmatched. Germline V CDR1 and CDR2: LNHNV, YYDKDF (reference sequence). This CDR3 contains 16 residues. The DNA for the CDR3 is TGTGCCACCAGCCTCCGGCGGGGGGTAGCGGGGGGTGAGCAGTACTTC. Translation gives CATSLRRGVAGGEQYF.

The rearrangement uses TRBV6-1 and TRBJ2-1; maybe TRBD2 (6 bases). Germline V gene lookup returns CDR1 MNHNS and CDR2 SASEGT. The CDR3 loop spans 16 amino acids. V dropped 0 bases and J dropped 2 bases, with 11 bases sitting between them. CDR3 in DNA: TGTGCCAGCAGTGAAGCAGATAGCGGAACCTACAATGAGCAGTTCTTC. As protein: CASSEADSGTYNEQFF.

This chain links TRBV9 with TRBJ2-3; D gene unclear. V was clipped by 5 bases and J by 0 bases, with 13 bases between them. This CDR3 is built from 15 residues. CDR1 and CDR2 from the germline V gene are SGDLS and YYNGEE. The CDR3 coding sequence is TGTGCCAGCAGTCTAGTGGGTCATAGCACAGATACGCAGTATTTT. Amino acid sequence: CASSLVGHSTDTQYF. Full variable domain (outside the CDR3, taken from reference TRBV9 and TRBJ2-3): DSGVTQTPKHLITATGQRVTLRCSPRSGDLSVYWYQQSLDQGLQFLIQYYNGEERAKGNILERFSAQQFPDLHSELNLSSLELGDSALYFCASSLVGHSTDTQYFGPGTRLTVL.

V usage is TRBV23-1 and J usage is TRBJ2-3; TRBD1 aligns across 7 bases. TRBV23-1 is labeled an ORF, and its function is uncertain. Germline trimming cut 2 bases from V and 5 bases from J; bases unmatched to any gene: 7. This CDR3 comprises 15 residues. CDR3 bases: TGCGCCAGCAGTCAACGGGCAGGGGGACGAGATACGCAGTATTTT. It is translated as CASSQRAGGRDTQYF.

The rearrangement links TRBV29-1 to TRBJ1-1; D is unclear. The CDR3 loop spans 11 amino acids. Germline CDR1 SQVTM, CDR2 ANQGSEA. V lost 5 bases and J lost 3, with 7 bases in between. CDR3 residues: CSVRSDTEAFF. CDR3 DNA: TGCAGCGTTAGATCGGACACTGAAGCTTTCTTT. Variable domain in full (rest from reference TRBV29-1 and TRBJ1-1): SAVISQKPSRDICQRGTSLTIQCQVDSQVTMMFWYRQQPGQSLTLIATANQGSEATYESGFVIDKFPISRPNLTFSTLTVSNMSPEDSSIYLCSVRSDTEAFFGQGTRLTVV.

DNA for the CDR3: TGTGCCAGCAGTTCCAGGGATTTTACGGGAAACACCATATATTTT. Translated: CASSSRDFTGNTIYF. V gene TRBV28 combines with J gene TRBJ1-3, with TRBD1 as a possible D gene (5 bases). Trimming removed 4 bases from V and 4 bases from J, with 14 bases in between. CDR1 MDHEN and CDR2 SYDVKM come from the germline V gene. This CDR3 has 15 amino acids.

The CDR3 here is CASSQLIGTGPNIQYF. Written as DNA, the CDR3 is TGCGCCAGCAGCCAATTAATCGGGACAGGGCCCAACATTCAGTACTTC. The J gene is TRBJ2-4, the V gene TRBV4-3, with 9 bases lining up with TRBD1. This CDR3 is 16 amino acids long. The germline V gene has CDR1 LGHNA and CDR2 YSLEER. Trimming removed 2 bases from V and 7 bases from J; junction bases left unmatched: 9.

The sample holds one count of this clone. The rearrangement joins TRBV7-2 to TRBJ1-2, with 8 bases fitting TRBD1. The CDR3 contains 15 residues. Trimming removed 6 bases from V and 4 bases from J; junction bases left unmatched: 10. Germline loops: CDR1 SGHTA, CDR2 FQGNSA. The CDR3 DNA reads TGTGCCAGCAGTTCTCAGACAGGGGAACGCTATGGCTACACCTTC. Translated: CASSSQTGERYGYTF.

CDR3 sequence: CASSHTGDNEQFF. The CDR3 DNA is TGTGCCAGCAGCCATACAGGGGACAATGAGCAGTTCTTC. The rearrangement links TRBV7-9 to TRBJ2-1; 7 positions match TRBD1. V was clipped by 5 bases and J by 5 bases; unmatched bases: 3. CDR3 length: 13 residues. CDR1 is SEHNR and CDR2 is FQNEAQ in the germline V gene (reference sequence). The complete variable domain, with remaining parts taken from reference TRBV7-9 and TRBJ2-1, reads DTGVSQNPRHKITKRGQNVTFRCDPISEHNRLYWYRQTLGQGPEFLTYFQNEAQLEKSRLLSDRFSAERPKGSFSTLEIQRTEQGDSAMYLCASSHTGDNEQFFGPGTRLTVL.

This clone was seen more than once but under ten times. This rearrangement joins TRBV7-2 to TRBJ1-2; weak D call: TRBD1 (6 bases). This CDR3 is built from 12 residues. The V end was cut by 4 bases, the J end by 6 bases, with 9 bases between. CDR1 is SGHTA and CDR2 is FQGNSA in the germline V gene. The CDR3 loop reads CASSYTGNGYTF. The CDR3 DNA follows: TGTGCCAGCAGCTACACAGGGAATGGCTACACCTTC. The whole variable domain, filled in from reference TRBV7-2 and TRBJ1-2, reads GAGVSQSPSNKVTEKGKDVELRCDPISGHTALYWYRQSLGQGLEFLIYFQGNSAPDKSGLPSDRFSAERTGGSVSTLTIQRTQQEDSAVYLCASSYTGNGYTFGSGTRLTVV.

V and J are TRBV10-3 and TRBJ1-2, with D perhaps matching TRBD1 (5 bases). This CDR3 region has 13 residues. V lost 3 bases to trimming and J lost 7 bases, with 12 bases between them. From germline, CDR1 is ENHRY and CDR2 SYGVKD. Written as DNA, the CDR3 is TGTGCCATCAGTGATTGGGGGGGAAGTGGCTACACCTTC. It codes for CAISDWGGSGYTF.